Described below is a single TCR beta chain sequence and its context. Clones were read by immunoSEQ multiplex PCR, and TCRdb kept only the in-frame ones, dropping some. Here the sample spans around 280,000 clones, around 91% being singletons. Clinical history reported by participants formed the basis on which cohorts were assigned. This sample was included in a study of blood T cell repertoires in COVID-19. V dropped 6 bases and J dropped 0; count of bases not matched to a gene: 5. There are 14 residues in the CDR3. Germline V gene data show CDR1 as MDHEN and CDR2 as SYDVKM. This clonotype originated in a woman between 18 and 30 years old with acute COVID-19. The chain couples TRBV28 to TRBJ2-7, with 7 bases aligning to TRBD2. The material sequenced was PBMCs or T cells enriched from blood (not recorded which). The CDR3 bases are TGTGCCAGCAGCTCTAGCGGTAGCTCCTACGAGCAGTACTTC. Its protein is CASSSSGSSYEQYF.